These 21 T cell receptor beta chains came from one sample sequenced in a study of blood T cell repertoires in COVID-19 (dated by TCRdb to 2020 to 2021). The library was made by the immunoSEQ multiplex PCR assay. Imported from immuneACCESS, the table was reduced by TCRdb to in-frame sequences with V and J called. These copies leave out some clones; in studies compared against another copy, an unresolved V gene accounts for under half, and the cause of the remainder is not known. Across this sample there are about 240,000 clones, with more than 75% seen only once. The top ten constitute around 12% of the sample. Sample: peripheral blood. The receptors were gathered from a woman aged 60 to 75 with active or convalescent COVID-19.

The chain combines TRBV19 with TRBJ1-4; no reliable D call. The CDR3 is 12 amino acids. Trimming removed 11 bases from V and 8 bases from J, with 15 bases in between. Per the germline V gene, CDR1 is LNHDA and CDR2 is SQIVND (reference sequence). CDR3 protein: CAGPGIWEKLFF. The CDR3 DNA reads TGTGCCGGACCGGGGATTTGGGAAAAACTGTTTTTT.

The rearrangement joins TRBV19 to TRBJ1-4, with 8 bases aligning to TRBD1. Germline loops: CDR1 LNHDA, CDR2 SQIVND (reference sequence). V shed 3 bases, J shed 8 bases, and the junction held 5 bases outside the gene matches. This CDR3 is 14 amino acids long. The CDR3 DNA sequence: TGTGCCAGTAGTATCAGGGACAGGCGAGAAAAACTGTTTTTT. This gives the protein CASSIRDRREKLFF.

In DNA form, the CDR3 reads TGTGCCAGCAGCTCGGACAGGTTTGCTTTGAACACTGAAGCTTTCTTT. Amino acid sequence: CASSSDRFALNTEAFF. This sequence joins TRBV7-9 and TRBJ1-1; 7 bases fit TRBD1. The CDR3 is made up of 16 amino acids. V lost 4 bases to trimming and J lost 0 bases; unmatched junction nucleotides: 8. Germline lookup yields CDR1 SEHNR and CDR2 FQNEAQ (reference sequence).

With regard to this clone: At the DNA level, this CDR3 is encoded by other sequences in the same sample as well. This rearrangement joins TRBV7-9 to TRBJ1-5; TRBD1 aligns across 8 bases. Germline values: CDR1 SEHNR, CDR2 FQNEAQ (reference sequence). The CDR3 runs to 14 residues. The junction had 2 bases not matched to a gene; V was cut back by 5 bases and J by 2 bases. CDR3 region: CASSLGQGNQPQHF. DNA of the CDR3: TGTGCCAGCAGCCTGGGACAGGGCAATCAGCCCCAGCATTTT.

This chain joins TRBV3-1 (or the pseudogene TRBV3-2) and TRBJ1-4, with D perhaps TRBD1 (6 bases). The CDR3 sequence is 14 residues long. Germline-derived CDR1 and CDR2 are LGHDT and YNNKEL (reference sequence). V lost 5 bases and J 4 bases, leaving 11 bases between the germline ends. CDR3 nucleotide sequence: TGTGCCAGCAGCTCCGGACAGCTTAATGAAAAACTGTTTTTT. Its protein product is CASSSGQLNEKLFF.

The chain joins TRBV12-2 to TRBJ2-3; TRBD2, the table's D call, lacks a check against the DNA. TRBV12-2 is designated a pseudogene. This CDR3 has 15 amino acids. Written as DNA, the CDR3 is TGTGCAAGTCGCCTCCCATGTTGCGTTACAGATACGCAGTATTTT. Translating it yields CASRLPCCVTDTQYF.

In its sample, this clone was seen a few times. CDR3 DNA sequence: TGTGCCAGCAGCACCCGGACTAGCAGCACAGATACGCAGTATTTT. Protein: CASSTRTSSTDTQYF. The rearrangement links TRBV13 to TRBJ2-3, with TRBD2 identical over 8 bases. The V gene's germline CDR1 is PRHDT and CDR2 FYEKMQ (reference sequence). The CDR3 length is 15 residues. With 5 bases clipped from V and 0 bases from J, the junction kept 4 bases outside the gene matches.

The CDR3 DNA sequence: TGTGCCATCAGTGATGGGGGATCCAGGGGTTGGGCCGGGGAGCTGTTTTTT. It translates to CAISDGGSRGWAGELFF. This chain joins TRBV10-3 and TRBJ2-2, with D perhaps TRBD1 (6 bases). V lost 3 bases and J 6 bases, leaving 20 bases between the germline ends. Germline loops: CDR1 ENHRY, CDR2 SYGVKD. The CDR3 is 17 residues long.

The rearrangement uses TRBV4-2 and TRBJ1-6, with a weak D call TRBD1 (6 bases). The length of the CDR3 is 16 residues. The germline gives CDR1 LGHNA, CDR2 YNFKEQ. V dropped 5 bases and J dropped 0 bases, with 11 bases sitting between them. The CDR3 DNA sequence: TGTGCCAGCAGCACGGGACAAAGCTCCTATAATTCACCCCTCCACTTT. This codes for CASSTGQSSYNSPLHF.

The chain employs TRBV6-5 and TRBJ1-1, with D perhaps matching TRBD1 (5 bases). The CDR3 sequence is 14 residues long. V lost 6 bases and J lost 2, with 13 bases in between. Per the germline V gene, CDR1 is MNHEY and CDR2 is SVGAGI. The CDR3 reads CASSNSGSNTEAFF. Written as DNA, the CDR3 is TGTGCCAGCAGCAATTCAGGGTCCAACACTGAAGCTTTCTTT.

The V gene is TRBV7-9, the J gene TRBJ1-4, with 9 positions matching TRBD1. Looked up from germline, CDR1 is SEHNR and CDR2 is FQNEAQ (reference sequence). The CDR3 extends over 13 amino acids. V trimming: 4 bases; J trimming: 8 bases; junction bases outside the gene matches: 2. The chain's CDR3 is CASSSGQGEKLFF. CDR3 sequence (DNA): TGTGCCAGCAGCTCCGGACAGGGGGAAAAACTGTTTTTT.

CDR3 in amino acids: CASSYRGDTQYF. As DNA, the CDR3 is TGTGCCAGCAGTTACAGGGGAGATACGCAGTATTTT. The V call is TRBV6-5, the J call TRBJ2-3; D may be TRBD1 (5 bases). The CDR3 covers 12 residues. Germline assignment: CDR1 MNHEY and CDR2 SVGAGI. Trimming removed 2 bases from V and 5 bases from J, with 5 bases in between.

The rearrangement uses TRBV5-1 and TRBJ2-1; 10 bases are a match to TRBD1. Per germline, CDR1 SGHRS and CDR2 YFSETQ. The V gene end was trimmed by 6 bases and the J gene end by 5 bases; junction bases not matched to a gene: 11. CDR3 length: 16 residues. CDR3: CASTWVGTGANNEQFF. For the CDR3, the DNA is TGCGCCAGCACTTGGGTGGGGACAGGGGCGAACAATGAGCAGTTCTTC.

The rearrangement joins TRBV19 to TRBJ1-2; D remains unclear. V was pared by 3 bases and J by 4 bases, with 12 bases between. Germline CDR1 is LNHDA and CDR2 is SQIVND (reference sequence). CDR3 length: 14 residues. Here the CDR3 reads CASSISINSYGYTF. CDR3 bases: TGTGCCAGTAGTATCTCAATAAACTCCTATGGCTACACCTTC.

CDR3 nucleotide sequence: TGTGCCAGCAGTGAAGACAGGGACCATGGCTACACCTTC. Amino acid sequence: CASSEDRDHGYTF. The chain uses TRBV2 and TRBJ1-2, with D perhaps TRBD1 (6 bases). The CDR3 covers 13 residues. Per the germline V gene, CDR1 is SNHLY and CDR2 is FYNNEI. Trimming removed 1 base at V and 6 bases at J, with 9 bases between.

The chain links TRBV13 to TRBJ1-3; 9 bases align to TRBD1. V shed 4 bases and J 3 bases; nucleotides not matched to a gene: 4. Germline V gives CDR1 PRHDT, CDR2 FYEKMQ (reference sequence). This CDR3 has 15 amino acids. CDR3 in DNA: TGTGCCAGCAGCTCCCGGGGACAGGGTGGAAACACCATATATTTT. This translates into CASSSRGQGGNTIYF.

J is TRBJ1-1 and V is TRBV6-2 or TRBV6-3; TRBD1 aligns across 7 bases. Per the germline V gene, CDR1 is MNHEY and CDR2 is SVGEGT. There are 15 residues in the CDR3. V was pared by 5 bases and J by 1 base, with 7 bases of the junction left unmatched. In nucleotides, the CDR3 is TGTGCCAGCAGTCCCCGACAGGGCAGGAACACTGAAGCTTTCTTT. Translated: CASSPRQGRNTEAFF.

This clone showed up just once. V and J are TRBV30 and TRBJ2-1; 10 nucleotides agree with TRBD1. The J segment lost 4 bases and the V segment lost 3 bases, leaving 9 bases of the junction unmatched. Per germline, CDR1 GTSNPN and CDR2 SVGIG (reference sequence). The length of the CDR3 is 16 residues. The CDR3 bases are TGTGCCTGGAGGCCTTGGCCGGGACAGGGGTACAATGAGCAGTTCTTC. This codes for CAWRPWPGQGYNEQFF. The full variable domain, rest sourced from reference TRBV30 and TRBJ2-1, is SQTIHQWPATLVQPVGSPLSLECTVEGTSNPNLYWYRQAAGRGLQLLFYSVGIGQISSEVPQNLSASRPQDRQFILSSKKLLLSDSGFYLCAWRPWPGQGYNEQFFGPGTRLTVL.

This clone has just a few counts. V is TRBV28 and J is TRBJ1-2; unclear D gene. The CDR3 runs 9 residues. In germline, CDR1 is MDHEN, CDR2 SYDVKM. The CDR3 DNA reads as TGTGCGTCCGGCTATGGCTACACCTTC. Translated, it gives CASGYGYTF.

The chain recombines TRBV19 with TRBJ1-3; 11 positions agree with TRBD1. Germline trimming cut 6 bases from V and 0 bases from J; bases unmatched to any gene: 4. The germline V gene encodes CDR1 LNHDA and CDR2 SQIVND (reference sequence). There are 16 residues in the CDR3. Written as DNA, the CDR3 is TGTGCCAGTAGACCGGGACAGGGGGTCTCTGGAAACACCATATATTTT. Translating gives CASRPGQGVSGNTIYF.

The J gene is TRBJ2-5, the V gene TRBV6-2 or TRBV6-3, with a weak D call TRBD1 (6 bases). Per germline, CDR1 MNHEY and CDR2 SVGEGT. Trimming cost V 7 bases and J 3 bases, with 9 bases left between them. The CDR3 extends over 12 amino acids. The CDR3 region has the DNA TGTGCCAGCACCCCAGGGGAAGAGACCCAGTACTTC. Amino acids: CASTPGEETQYF.